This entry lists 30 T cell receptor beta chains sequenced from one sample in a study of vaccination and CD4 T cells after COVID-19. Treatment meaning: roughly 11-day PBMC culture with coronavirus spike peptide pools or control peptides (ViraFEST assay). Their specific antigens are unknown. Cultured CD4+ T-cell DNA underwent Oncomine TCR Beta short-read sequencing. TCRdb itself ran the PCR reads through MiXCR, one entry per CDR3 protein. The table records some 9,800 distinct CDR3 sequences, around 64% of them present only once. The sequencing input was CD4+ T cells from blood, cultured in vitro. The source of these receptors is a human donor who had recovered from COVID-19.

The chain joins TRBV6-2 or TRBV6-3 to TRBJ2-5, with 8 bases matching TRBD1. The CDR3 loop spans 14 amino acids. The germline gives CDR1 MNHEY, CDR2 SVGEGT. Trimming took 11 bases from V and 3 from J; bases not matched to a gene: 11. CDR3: CALGPAGGEETQYF. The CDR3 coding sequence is TGTGCCCTGGGACCGGCAGGGGGCGAAGAGACCCAGTACTTC.

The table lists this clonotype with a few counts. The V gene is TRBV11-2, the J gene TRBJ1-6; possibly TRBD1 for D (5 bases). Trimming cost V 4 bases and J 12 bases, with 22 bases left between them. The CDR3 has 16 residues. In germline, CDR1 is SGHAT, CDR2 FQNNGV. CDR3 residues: CASSSPRGFPTGPLHF. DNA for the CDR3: TGTGCCAGCAGCTCCCCCCGGGGGTTCCCCACCGGACCCCTCCACTTT.

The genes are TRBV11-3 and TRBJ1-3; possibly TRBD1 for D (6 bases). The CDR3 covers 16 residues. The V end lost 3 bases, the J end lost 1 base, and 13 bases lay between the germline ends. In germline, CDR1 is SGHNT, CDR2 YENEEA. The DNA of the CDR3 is TGTGCCAGCAGCTTGGCTCTGACAGGATCTGGAAACACCATATATTTT. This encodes CASSLALTGSGNTIYF.

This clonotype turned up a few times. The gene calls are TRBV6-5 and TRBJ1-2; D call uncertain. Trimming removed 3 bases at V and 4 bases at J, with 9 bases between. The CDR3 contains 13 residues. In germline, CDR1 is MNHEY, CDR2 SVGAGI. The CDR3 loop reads CASSYHISYGYTF. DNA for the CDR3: TGTGCCAGCAGTTATCATATATCCTATGGCTACACCTTC.

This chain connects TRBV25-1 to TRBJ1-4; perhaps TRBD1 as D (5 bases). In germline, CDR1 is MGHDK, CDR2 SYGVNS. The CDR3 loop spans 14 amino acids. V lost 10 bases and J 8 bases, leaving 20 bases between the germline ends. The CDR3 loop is CATSLGRGGEKLFF. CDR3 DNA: TGTGCCACGAGCCTCGGGAGGGGAGGAGAAAAACTGTTTTTT. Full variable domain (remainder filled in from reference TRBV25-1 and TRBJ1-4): EADIYQTPRYLVIGTGKKITLECSQTMGHDKMYWYQQDPGMELHLIHYSYGVNSTEKGDLSSESTVSRIRTEHFPLTLESARPSHTSQYLCATSLGRGGEKLFFGSGTQLSVL.

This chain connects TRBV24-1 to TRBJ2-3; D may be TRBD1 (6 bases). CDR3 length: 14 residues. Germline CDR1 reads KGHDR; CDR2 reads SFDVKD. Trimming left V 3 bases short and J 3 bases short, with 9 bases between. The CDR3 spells CATSDPDRTDTQYF. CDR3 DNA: TGTGCCACCAGTGATCCCGACAGGACAGATACGCAGTATTTT.

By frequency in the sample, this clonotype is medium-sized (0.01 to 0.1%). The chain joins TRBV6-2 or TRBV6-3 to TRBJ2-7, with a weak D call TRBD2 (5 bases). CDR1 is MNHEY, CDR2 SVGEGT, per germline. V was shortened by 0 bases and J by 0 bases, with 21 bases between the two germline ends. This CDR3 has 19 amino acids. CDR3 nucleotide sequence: TGTGCCAGCAGTTACTCGACCGGACGCCGGGGTCAAGTCTCCTACGAGCAGTACTTC. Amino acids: CASSYSTGRRGQVSYEQYF.

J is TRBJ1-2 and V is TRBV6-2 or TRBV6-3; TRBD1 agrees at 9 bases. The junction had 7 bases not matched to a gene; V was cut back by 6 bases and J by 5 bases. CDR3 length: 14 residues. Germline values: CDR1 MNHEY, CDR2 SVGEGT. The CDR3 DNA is TGTGCCAGCAGCCTCACGGGACAGGGTTATGGCTACACCTTC. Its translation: CASSLTGQGYGYTF.

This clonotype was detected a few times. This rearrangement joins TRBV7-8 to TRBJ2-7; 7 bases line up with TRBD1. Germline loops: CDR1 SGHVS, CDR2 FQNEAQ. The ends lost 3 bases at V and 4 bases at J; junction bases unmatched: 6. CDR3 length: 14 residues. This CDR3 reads CASSLVQGMYEQYF. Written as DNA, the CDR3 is TGTGCCAGCAGCTTGGTACAGGGGATGTACGAGCAGTACTTC. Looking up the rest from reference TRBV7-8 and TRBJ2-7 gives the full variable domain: GAGVSQSPRYKVAKRGQDVALRCDPISGHVSLFWYQQALGQGPEFLTYFQNEAQLDKSGLPSDRFFAERPEGSVSTLKIQRTQQEDSAVYLCASSLVQGMYEQYFGPGTRLTVT.

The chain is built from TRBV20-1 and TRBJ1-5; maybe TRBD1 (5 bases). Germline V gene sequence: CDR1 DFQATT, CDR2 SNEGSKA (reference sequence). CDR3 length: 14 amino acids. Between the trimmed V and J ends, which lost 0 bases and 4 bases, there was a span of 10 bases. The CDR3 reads CSAREGDRNQPQHF. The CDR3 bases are TGCAGTGCTAGAGAAGGAGACAGAAATCAGCCCCAGCATTTT.

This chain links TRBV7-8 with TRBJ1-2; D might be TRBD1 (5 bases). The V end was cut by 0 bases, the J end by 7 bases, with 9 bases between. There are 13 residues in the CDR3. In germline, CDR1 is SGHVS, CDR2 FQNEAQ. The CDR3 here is CASSLASGSGYTF. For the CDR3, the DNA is TGTGCCAGCAGCTTAGCATCAGGGAGTGGCTACACCTTC.

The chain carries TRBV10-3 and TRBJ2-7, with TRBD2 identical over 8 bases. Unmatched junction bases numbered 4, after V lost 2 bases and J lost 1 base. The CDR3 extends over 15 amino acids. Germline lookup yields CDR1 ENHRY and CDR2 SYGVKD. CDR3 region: CAISETGGESYEQYF. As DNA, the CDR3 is TGTGCCATCAGTGAGACGGGGGGGGAATCCTACGAGCAGTACTTC.

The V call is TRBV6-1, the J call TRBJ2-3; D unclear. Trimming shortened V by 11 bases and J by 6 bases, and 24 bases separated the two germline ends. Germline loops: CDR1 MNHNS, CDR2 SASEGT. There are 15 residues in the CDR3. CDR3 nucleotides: TGTGCCGCCTCTCCGGGCCCAGCTAGGATGGATACGCAGTATTTT. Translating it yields CAASPGPARMDTQYF.

The CDR3 loop reads CASSDRNNEQFF. CDR3 sequence (DNA): TGTGCCAGCAGTGACAGAAACAATGAGCAGTTCTTC. The chain has TRBV6-4 and TRBJ2-1; the D is unclear. V was cut by 2 bases and J by 5 bases, with 4 bases left in between. CDR3 length: 12 residues. Per germline, CDR1 MRHNA and CDR2 SNTAGT.

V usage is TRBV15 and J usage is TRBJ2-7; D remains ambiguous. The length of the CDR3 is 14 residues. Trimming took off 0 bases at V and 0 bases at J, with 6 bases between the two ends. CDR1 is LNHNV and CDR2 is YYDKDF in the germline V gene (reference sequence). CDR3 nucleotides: TGTGCCACCAGCAGAGAGCGGTCCTCCTACGAGCAGTACTTC. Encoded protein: CATSRERSSYEQYF.

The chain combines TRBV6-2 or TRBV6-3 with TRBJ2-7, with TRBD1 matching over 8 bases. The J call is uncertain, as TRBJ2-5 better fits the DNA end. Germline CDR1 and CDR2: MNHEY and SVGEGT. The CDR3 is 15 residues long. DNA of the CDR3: TGTGCCAGCAGTTCCCACAGGACAGGGCAGGAGACCCAGTACTTC. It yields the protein CASSSHRTGQETQYF.

This CDR3 reads CASSIIGRGRSDTQYF. The CDR3 nucleotides are TGTGCCAGTAGTATAATCGGCAGGGGGCGCTCAGATACGCAGTATTTT. The rearrangement joins TRBV19 to TRBJ2-3; 8 nucleotides align to TRBD1. Germline CDR1 reads LNHDA; CDR2 reads SQIVND (reference sequence). The CDR3 covers 16 residues. V gave up 2 bases and J gave up 4 bases; unmatched junction bases: 8. Full variable domain (outside the CDR3, taken from reference TRBV19 and TRBJ2-3): DGGITQSPKYLFRKEGQNVTLSCEQNLNHDAMYWYRQDPGQGLRLIYYSQIVNDFQKGDIAEGYSVSREKKESFPLTVTSAQKNPTAFYLCASSIIGRGRSDTQYFGPGTRLTVL.

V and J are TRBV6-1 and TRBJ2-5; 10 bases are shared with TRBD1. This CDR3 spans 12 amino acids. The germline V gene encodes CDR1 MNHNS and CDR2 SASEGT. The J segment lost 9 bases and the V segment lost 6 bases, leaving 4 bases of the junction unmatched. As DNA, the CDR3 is TGTGCCAGCAGGGACAGGGGGGTTGCCCAGTACTTC. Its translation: CASRDRGVAQYF.

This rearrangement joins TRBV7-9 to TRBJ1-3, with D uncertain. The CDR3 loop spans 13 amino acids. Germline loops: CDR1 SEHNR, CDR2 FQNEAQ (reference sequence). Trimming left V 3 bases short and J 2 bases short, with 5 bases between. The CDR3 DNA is TGTGCCAGCAGCTTTTCCACTGGAAACACCATATATTTT. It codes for CASSFSTGNTIYF.

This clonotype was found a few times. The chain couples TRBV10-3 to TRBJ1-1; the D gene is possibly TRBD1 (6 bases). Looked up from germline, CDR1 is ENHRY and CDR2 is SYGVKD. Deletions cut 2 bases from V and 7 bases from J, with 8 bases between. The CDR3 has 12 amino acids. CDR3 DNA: TGTGCCATCAGTGAGACAGGGTTTGAAGCTTTCTTT. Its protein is CAISETGFEAFF.

CDR3 region: CSVEGGQNYGYTF. The CDR3 DNA reads as TGCAGCGTTGAAGGGGGACAGAACTATGGCTACACCTTC. J is TRBJ1-2 and V is TRBV29-1; 7 bases map to TRBD1. Germline V gives CDR1 SQVTM, CDR2 ANQGSEA. The CDR3 extends over 13 amino acids. V dropped 1 base and J dropped 2; count of bases not matched to a gene: 1.

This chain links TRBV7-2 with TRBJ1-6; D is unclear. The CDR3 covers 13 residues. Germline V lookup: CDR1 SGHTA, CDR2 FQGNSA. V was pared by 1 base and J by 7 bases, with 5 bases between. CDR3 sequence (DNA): TGTGCCAGCAGCTTAGAGGGAAATTCACCCCTCCACTTT. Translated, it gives CASSLEGNSPLHF.

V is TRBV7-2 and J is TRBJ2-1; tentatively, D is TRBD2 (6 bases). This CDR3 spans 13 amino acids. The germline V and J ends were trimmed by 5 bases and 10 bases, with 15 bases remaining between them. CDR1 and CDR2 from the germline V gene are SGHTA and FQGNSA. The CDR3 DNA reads TGTGCCAGCAGCGTCGGAGGGGAGTACGAGCAGTTCTTC. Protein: CASSVGGEYEQFF.

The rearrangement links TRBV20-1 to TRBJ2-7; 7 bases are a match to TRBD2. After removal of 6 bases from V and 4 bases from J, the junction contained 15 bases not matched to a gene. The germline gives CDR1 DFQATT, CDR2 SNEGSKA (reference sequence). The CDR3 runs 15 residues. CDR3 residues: CSANHAGSGVYEQYF. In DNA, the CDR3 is TGCAGTGCAAACCATGCCGGCAGCGGGGTGTACGAGCAGTACTTC.

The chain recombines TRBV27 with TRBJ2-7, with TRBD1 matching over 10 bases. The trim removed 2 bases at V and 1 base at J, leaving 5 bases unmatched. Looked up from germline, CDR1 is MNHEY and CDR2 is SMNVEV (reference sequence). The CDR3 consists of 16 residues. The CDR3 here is CASSLVGTGVSYEQYF. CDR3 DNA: TGTGCCAGCAGTTTAGTTGGGACAGGGGTATCCTACGAGCAGTACTTC.

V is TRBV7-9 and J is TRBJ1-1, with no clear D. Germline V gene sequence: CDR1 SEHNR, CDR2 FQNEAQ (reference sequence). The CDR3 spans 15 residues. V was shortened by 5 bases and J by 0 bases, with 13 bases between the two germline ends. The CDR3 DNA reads TGTGCCAGCAGCCCATTAGGGCGGGTGAACACTGAAGCTTTCTTT. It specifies CASSPLGRVNTEAFF.

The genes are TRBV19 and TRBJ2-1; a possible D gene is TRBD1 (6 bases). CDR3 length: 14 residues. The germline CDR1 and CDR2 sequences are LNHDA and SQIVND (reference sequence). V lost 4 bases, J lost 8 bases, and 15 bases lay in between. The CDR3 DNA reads TGTGCCAGTAGTACCTGGGACAACTTCGATGAGCAGTTCTTC. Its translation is CASSTWDNFDEQFF.

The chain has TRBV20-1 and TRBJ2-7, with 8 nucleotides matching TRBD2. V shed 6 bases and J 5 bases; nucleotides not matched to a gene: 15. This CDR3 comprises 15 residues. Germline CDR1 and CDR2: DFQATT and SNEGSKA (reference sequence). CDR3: CSAKRPSGGLNEQYF. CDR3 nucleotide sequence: TGCAGTGCAAAAAGACCCAGCGGGGGATTGAACGAGCAGTACTTC.

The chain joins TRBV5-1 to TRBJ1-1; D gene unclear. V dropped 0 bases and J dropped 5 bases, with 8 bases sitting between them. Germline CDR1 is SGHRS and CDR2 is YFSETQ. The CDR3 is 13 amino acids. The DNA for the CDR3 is TGCGCCAGCAGCTTGGCCCCGGGGACTGAAGCTTTCTTT. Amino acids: CASSLAPGTEAFF.

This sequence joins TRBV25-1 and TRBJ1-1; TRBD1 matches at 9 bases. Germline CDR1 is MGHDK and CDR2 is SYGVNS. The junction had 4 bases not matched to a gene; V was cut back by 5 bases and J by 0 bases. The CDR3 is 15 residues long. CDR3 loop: CASSWTGAMNTEAFF. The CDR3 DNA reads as TGTGCCAGCAGTTGGACAGGGGCCATGAACACTGAAGCTTTCTTT.